Below, 14 T cell receptor beta chains from the same sample are listed, as sequenced in a study of CD8 T cells in Susac syndrome. The authors reverse transcribed about 0.5 to 1 ug RNA with random hexamers. From the immunoSEQ multiplex PCR reads, TCRdb called clonotypes with MiXCR, one entry per CDR3 protein. The table records fewer than 150,000 distinct CDR3 sequences, roughly 89% of them present only once. The material sequenced was CD8+ T cells from PBMCs. All receptors derive from a human donor with multiple sclerosis.

This clonotype was detected once. The chain joins TRBV7-4 to TRBJ2-3; 9 positions agree with TRBD2. J lost 2 bases, V lost 8 bases, and 8 bases had no gene match. The CDR3 sequence is 15 residues long. Germline V gene sequence: CDR1 SGHVT, CDR2 SQSDAQ. DNA for the CDR3: TGTGCCAGCCTGCCCCCTAGCGGGATCACAGATACGCAGTATTTT. Its translation: CASLPPSGITDTQYF.

V and J are TRBV5-6 and TRBJ2-1, with 7 bases identical to TRBD2. Losses at the gene ends were 3 bases for V and 2 bases for J; bases not matched to a gene: 8. The germline V gene encodes CDR1 SGHDT and CDR2 YYEEEE. This CDR3 spans 16 amino acids. The CDR3 nucleotides are TGTGCCAGCAGCTGGATCCCGGCGGGGGCCTACAATGAGCAGTTCTTC. It specifies CASSWIPAGAYNEQFF.

The chain recombines TRBV4-3 with TRBJ1-3, with D tentatively TRBD1 (5 bases). The CDR3 has 14 amino acids. Between the trimmed V and J ends, which lost 0 bases and 5 bases, there was a span of 8 bases. The germline V gene has CDR1 LGHNA and CDR2 YSLEER. The CDR3 bases are TGCGCCAGCAGCCAAGACCGGGGGAGAAACACCATATATTTT. As protein: CASSQDRGRNTIYF.

This chain links TRBV7-2 with TRBJ2-7; D unresolved. The V end was cut by 8 bases, the J end by 6 bases, with 14 bases between. Per germline, CDR1 SGHTA and CDR2 FQGNSA. There are 12 residues in the CDR3. This CDR3 reads CASAHLSSEQYF. In nucleotides, the CDR3 is TGTGCCAGCGCCCACCTCTCTAGCGAGCAGTACTTC. The whole variable domain, filled in from reference TRBV7-2 and TRBJ2-7, reads GAGVSQSPSNKVTEKGKDVELRCDPISGHTALYWYRQSLGQGLEFLIYFQGNSAPDKSGLPSDRFSAERTGGSVSTLTIQRTQQEDSAVYLCASAHLSSEQYFGPGTRLTVT.

The chain uses TRBV6-2 or TRBV6-3 and TRBJ1-3, with 8 bases identical to TRBD1. This CDR3 is 17 amino acids long. Germline CDR1 MNHEY, CDR2 SVGEGT. V lost 2 bases to trimming and J lost 1 base; unmatched junction nucleotides: 7. The CDR3 protein is CASSYARTGISGNTIYF. The CDR3, as DNA: TGTGCCAGCAGTTACGCGAGGACAGGGATTTCTGGAAACACCATATATTTT.

This clonotype occurred once. V gene TRBV6-6 combines with J gene TRBJ2-7; 9 bases agree with TRBD2. The CDR3 is 13 amino acids. CDR1 MNHNY and CDR2 SVGAGI come from the germline V gene (reference sequence). Unmatched junction bases numbered 8, after V lost 8 bases and J lost 6 bases. DNA of the CDR3: TGTGCCAGCTCCCTAGCGGGAACTCTCGAGCAGTACTTC. It encodes CASSLAGTLEQYF.

V and J are TRBV12-3 or TRBV12-4 and TRBJ2-3; 16 bases are shared with TRBD2. The CDR3 consists of 18 residues. V dropped 7 bases and J dropped 1; count of bases not matched to a gene: 8. The DNA of the CDR3 is TGTGCCAGCACCCCGGGACTAGCGGGAGGGCCGGGCACAGATACGCAGTATTTT. Protein sequence: CASTPGLAGGPGTDTQYF.

This chain uses TRBV30 with TRBJ1-5, with unresolved D. Deletions cut 2 bases from V and 3 bases from J, with 14 bases between. Germline CDR1 and CDR2: GTSNPN and SVGIG (reference sequence). There are 15 residues in the CDR3. CDR3 amino acids: CAWSPMDGPNQPQHF. The CDR3 coding sequence is TGTGCCTGGAGTCCGATGGACGGCCCCAATCAGCCCCAGCATTTT.

This chain joins TRBV19 and TRBJ1-2; D may be TRBD1 (5 bases). CDR3 length: 12 amino acids. CDR1 is LNHDA, CDR2 SQIVND, per germline (reference sequence). Trimming removed 4 bases at V and 7 bases at J, with 10 bases between. The CDR3 coding sequence is TGTGCCAGTAGTACCGGGACGTTTGGCTACACCTTC. Its translation is CASSTGTFGYTF.

The chain joins TRBV6-5 to TRBJ1-2, with D hard to call. The CDR3 is made up of 13 amino acids. The germline gives CDR1 MNHEY, CDR2 SVGAGI. V was cut by 5 bases and J by 8 bases, with 15 bases left in between. The chain's CDR3 is CASSLGLQGGYTF. The CDR3 DNA follows: TGTGCCAGCAGTCTTGGGCTCCAAGGAGGCTACACCTTC.

V and J are TRBV27 and TRBJ2-5; 7 bases match TRBD2. The CDR3 is made up of 14 amino acids. V gave up 5 bases and J gave up 5 bases; unmatched junction bases: 8. Germline CDR1 is MNHEY and CDR2 is SMNVEV (reference sequence). The CDR3 coding sequence is TGTGCCAGCAGTCCCTCGACTAGCTTGGAGACCCAGTACTTC. The encoded protein is CASSPSTSLETQYF.

The chain joins TRBV6-2 or TRBV6-3 to TRBJ2-7; 7 bases map to TRBD1. Unmatched junction bases numbered 2, after V lost 4 bases and J lost 2 bases. The CDR3 consists of 13 residues. Germline CDR1 is MNHEY and CDR2 is SVGEGT. The CDR3 DNA is TGTGCCAGCAGTTGGGACAGCGCCTACGAGCAGTACTTC. Amino acid sequence: CASSWDSAYEQYF.

The genes are TRBV4-1 and TRBJ1-1, with D possibly TRBD1 on 5 matching bases. The CDR3 runs to 16 residues. Trimming removed 0 bases from V and 4 bases from J, with 15 bases in between. The germline V gene has CDR1 MGHRA and CDR2 YSYEKL. The CDR3 reads CASSQDGGGVGTEAFF. CDR3 nucleotide sequence: TGCGCCAGCAGCCAAGATGGTGGGGGGGTGGGCACTGAAGCTTTCTTT.

The chain employs TRBV10-3 and TRBJ1-5, with D possibly being TRBD1 (5 bases). The CDR3 is made up of 13 amino acids. V was cut by 10 bases and J by 4 bases, with 14 bases left in between. Germline loops: CDR1 ENHRY, CDR2 SYGVKD. Here the CDR3 DNA reads TGTGCCACCCAATTGGGGGTAAATCAGCCCCAGCATTTT. As protein: CATQLGVNQPQHF.